This T cell receptor (beta chain) was sequenced during a study of circulating CD8 cells and anti-PD-1 response in melanoma. CDR1 and CDR2 (germline): SQVTM, ANQGSEA. The V gene lost 5 bases and the J gene lost 7 bases, with 9 bases spanning the gap. The CDR3 extends over 11 amino acids. The QIAseq Immune Repertoire TCR panel built the libraries from roughly 15 ng of total RNA. TCRdb re-called the reads through MiXCR, storing one row per CDR3 protein. The table shows more than 350 distinct CDR3 sequences, with under 5.5% occurring only once. Sorting of live CD3+CD8+TCRalphabeta+ cells by PD-1 and/or TIGIT gave four subsets. Relative to its sample, this clonotype is medium-sized (0.01 to 0.1%).

The chain carries TRBV29-1 and TRBJ2-1; D gene unclear. The sequencing used CD8+ T cells from PBMCs, collected at baseline or after one month of anti-PD-1 therapy (not recorded which). This receptor was taken from a human donor with melanoma. The CDR3 sequence is CSVPTWNEQFF. The CDR3 DNA is TGCAGCGTTCCCACATGGAATGAGCAGTTCTTC.